The clone carrying this TCR beta chain was observed many times. The germline CDR1 and CDR2 sequences are SGHAT and FQNNGV. This CDR3 has 14 amino acids. After removal of 3 bases from V and 7 bases from J, the junction contained 5 bases not matched to a gene. The authors obtained PBMCs from more than 8 ml of fresh peripheral blood. The data belong to a study of T cells in Graves' hyperthyroidism and ophthalmopathy. Amplification yielded TCR beta CDR3 regions, with RNA transcripts as the source. RT-PCR in the first round (using the HTBI primer set) targeted the TCR CDR3. TCRdb processed the multiplex PCR reads anew with MiXCR; each CDR3 protein has one entry. The sample includes around 250,000 distinct CDR3 sequences, about 15% of them seen just once.

The origin of this receptor is a woman aged 40 to 49 with Graves' hyperthyroidism that later progressed to Graves' ophthalmopathy. The genes are TRBV11-2 and TRBJ2-1; 8 bases are a match to TRBD1. The sample was blood. The CDR3 loop is CASSLDRVGNEQFF. CDR3 nucleotide sequence: TGTGCCAGCAGCTTGGACAGGGTTGGGAATGAGCAGTTCTTC.